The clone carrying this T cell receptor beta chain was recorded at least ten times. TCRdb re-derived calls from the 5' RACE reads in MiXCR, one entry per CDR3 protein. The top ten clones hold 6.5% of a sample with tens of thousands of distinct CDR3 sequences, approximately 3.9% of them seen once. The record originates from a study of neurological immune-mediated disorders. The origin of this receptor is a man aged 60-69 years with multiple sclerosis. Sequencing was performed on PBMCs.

Here the CDR3 reads CASSQDRVTASSGNTIYF. The CDR3 DNA reads as TGTGCCAGCAGCCAAGATCGGGTTACCGCCAGCTCTGGAAACACCATATATTTT. The rearrangement uses TRBV14 and TRBJ1-3; D is ambiguous. Trimming removed 0 bases at V and 0 bases at J, with 15 bases between. The germline V gene has CDR1 SGHDN and CDR2 FVKESK. The CDR3 extends over 18 amino acids.